The rows below give T cell receptor beta chains drawn from one sample of a study of shared clonotypes between healthy human individuals. Repertoires were generated with immunoSEQ multiplex PCR, while TCRdb's copy carries only in-frame clones and drops some. The profile shows hundreds of thousands of clones, around 72% of them singletons. The sample was memory CD4+ T cells sorted from blood. These receptor sequences come from a man younger than 40 in good health. CDR3s include the opening cysteine and the closing phenylalanine or tryptophan. The D gene is left open where the match is weak. A clone size is listed for some rows: how often the clone was seen (once, few, many), or a class if it is expanded.

abundance,d_gene,v_gene,j_gene,CDR3aa,CDR3nt
NA,TRBD2,TRBV28,TRBJ2-7,CASSFGLALYEQYF,TGTGCCAGCAGCTTCGGACTAGCATTGTACGAGCAGTACTTC
NA,TRBD2,TRBV10-2,TRBJ2-3,CASKADSGSVRSTDTQYF,TGCGCCAGCAAGGCCGATAGCGGGAGCGTACGTAGCACAGATACGCAGTATTTT
NA,NA,TRBV11-2,TRBJ2-2,CASSGGGTVNTGELFF,TGTGCCAGCAGCGGAGGGGGGACAGTGAACACCGGGGAGCTGTTTTTT
NA,NA,TRBV7-8,TRBJ1-1,CASSSREGNTEAFF,TGTGCCAGCAGCTCTAGGGAGGGGAACACTGAAGCTTTCTTT
NA,NA,TRBV18,TRBJ2-3,CASSPFGPGAHRSSTDTQYF,TGTGCCAGCTCACCTTTCGGTCCAGGGGCCCACCGATCTAGCACAGATACGCAGTATTTT
NA,TRBD2,TRBV7-8,TRBJ2-1,CASSLRRELTYNEQFF,TGTGCCAGCAGCTTAAGGCGGGAGTTGACCTACAATGAGCAGTTCTTC
NA,NA,TRBV5-1,TRBJ2-7,CASSLEVSYEQYF,TGCGCCAGCAGCTTGGAGGTCAGCTACGAGCAGTACTTC
NA,NA,TRBV14,TRBJ2-7,CASRDTRAYEQYF,TGTGCCAGCCGGGACACACGAGCCTACGAGCAGTACTTC
NA,NA,TRBV28,TRBJ1-1,CASRRHVLEAFF,TGTGCCAGCAGACGACACGTCCTTGAAGCTTTCTTT
NA,TRBD2,TRBV9,TRBJ2-1,CASSVATSGRPYNEQFF,TGTGCCAGCAGCGTAGCGACCAGCGGGAGACCCTACAATGAGCAGTTCTTC
few,NA,TRBV6-5,TRBJ1-1,CASSYRTAGLNTEAFF,TGTGCCAGCAGTTACAGGACGGCGGGCCTGAACACTGAAGCTTTCTTT
NA,TRBD2,TRBV28,TRBJ2-4,CATAGGGNIQYF,TGTGCCACCGCCGGGGGGGGAAACATTCAGTACTTC
NA,TRBD1,TRBV7-9,TRBJ1-2,CASSPAEGTGYGYTF,TGTGCCAGCAGCCCAGCGGAGGGGACAGGATATGGCTACACCTTC
once,TRBD2,TRBV6-5,TRBJ2-7,CASSPASGSLYEQYF,TGTGCCAGCAGTCCGGCTAGCGGGAGTCTCTACGAGCAGTACTTC
NA,NA,TRBV9,TRBJ2-7,CASSPGAGYEQYF,TGTGCCAGCAGCCCGGGAGCAGGCTACGAGCAGTACTTC
once,NA,TRBV7-8,TRBJ2-6,CASSPGTYSGANVLTF,TGTGCCAGCAGCCCCGGGACTTACTCTGGGGCCAACGTCCTGACTTTC
NA,NA,TRBV6-6,TRBJ2-6,CASSFPQVSGANVLTF,TGTGCCAGCAGTTTTCCACAGGTCTCTGGGGCCAACGTCCTGACTTTC
NA,NA,TRBV7-2,TRBJ2-7,CASSLVDRSDEQYF,TGTGCCAGCAGCTTAGTGGACCGGTCGGACGAGCAGTACTTC
NA,NA,TRBV6-4,TRBJ2-3,CASSVSGGADTQYF,TGTGCCAGCAGTGTGTCAGGGGGGGCAGATACGCAGTATTTT
few,TRBD2,TRBV6-1,TRBJ2-7,CASTLGLAGYEQYF,TGTGCCAGCACCCTCGGACTAGCCGGCTACGAGCAGTACTTC
many,NA,TRBV7-9,TRBJ1-1,CASSLGRAFF,TGTGCCAGCAGCTTGGGGAGAGCTTTCTTT
once,TRBD2,TRBV27,TRBJ2-3,CASRTSGTGDTQYF,TGTGCCAGCCGGACTAGCGGGACTGGAGATACGCAGTATTTT
once,NA,TRBV5-6,TRBJ2-6,CASSLVDGANVLTF,TGTGCCAGCAGCTTGGTAGATGGGGCCAACGTCCTGACTTTC
NA,NA,TRBV2,TRBJ2-2,CASSERAGTNTGELFF,TGTGCCAGCAGTGAAAGAGCGGGCACGAACACCGGGGAGCTGTTTTTT
NA,TRBD1,TRBV7-2,TRBJ1-2,CASSPRQGPGDGYTF,TGTGCCAGCAGCCCGCGACAGGGGCCTGGGGATGGCTACACCTTC
NA,NA,TRBV18,TRBJ2-1,CASSKGLSSYNEQFF,TGTGCCAGCTCTAAGGGACTCAGCTCCTACAATGAGCAGTTCTTC
NA,TRBD2,TRBV29-1,TRBJ2-1,CSVDRMVAGKYNEQFF,TGCAGCGTTGATCGAATGGTAGCGGGTAAATACAATGAGCAGTTCTTC
few,NA,TRBV6-5,TRBJ2-7,CASSYDIVVGEQYF,TGTGCCAGCAGTTACGACATCGTGGTGGGCGAGCAGTACTTC
NA,NA,TRBV28,TRBJ2-5,CASSFHGPGETQYF,TGTGCCAGCAGTTTCCACGGTCCCGGAGAGACCCAGTACTTC